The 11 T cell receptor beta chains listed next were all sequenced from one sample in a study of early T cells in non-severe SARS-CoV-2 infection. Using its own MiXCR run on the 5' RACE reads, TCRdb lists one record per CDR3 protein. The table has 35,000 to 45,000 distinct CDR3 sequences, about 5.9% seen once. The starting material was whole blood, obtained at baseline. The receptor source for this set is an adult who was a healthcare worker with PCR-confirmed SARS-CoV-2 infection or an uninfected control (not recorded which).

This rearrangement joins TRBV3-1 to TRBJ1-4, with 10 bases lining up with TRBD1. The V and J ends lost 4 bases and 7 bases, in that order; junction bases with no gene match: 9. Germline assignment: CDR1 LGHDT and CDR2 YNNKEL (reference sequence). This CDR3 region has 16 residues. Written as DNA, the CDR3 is TGTGCCAGCAGCCGAGGGACAGGGGACGGGAGTGAAAAACTGTTTTTT. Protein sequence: CASSRGTGDGSEKLFF.

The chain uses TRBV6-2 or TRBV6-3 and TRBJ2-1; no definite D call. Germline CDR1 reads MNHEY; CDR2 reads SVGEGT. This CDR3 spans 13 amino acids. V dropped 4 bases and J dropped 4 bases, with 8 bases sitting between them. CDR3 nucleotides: TGTGCCAGCAGTTCGACCGAGTACAATGAGCAGTTCTTC. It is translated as CASSSTEYNEQFF.

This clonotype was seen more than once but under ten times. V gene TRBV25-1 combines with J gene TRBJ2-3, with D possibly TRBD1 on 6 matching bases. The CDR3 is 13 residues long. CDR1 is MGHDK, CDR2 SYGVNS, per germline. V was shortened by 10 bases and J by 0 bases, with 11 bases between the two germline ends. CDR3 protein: CATGQASTDTQYF. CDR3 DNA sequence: TGTGCCACGGGACAAGCTAGCACAGATACGCAGTATTTT.

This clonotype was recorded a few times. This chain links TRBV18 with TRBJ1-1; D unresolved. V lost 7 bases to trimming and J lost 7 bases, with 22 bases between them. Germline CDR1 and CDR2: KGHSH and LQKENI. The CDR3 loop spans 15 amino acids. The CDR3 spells CASFTTVLRGSEAFF. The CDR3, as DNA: TGTGCCAGCTTCACCACCGTGCTGCGGGGAAGTGAAGCTTTCTTT.

In DNA, the CDR3 is TGTGCCAGCAGCTCGAAAATCGGGACAGTCTACGAGCAGTACTTC. Translation gives CASSSKIGTVYEQYF. The chain employs TRBV7-6 and TRBJ2-7, with TRBD1 matching over 7 bases. The V and J ends lost 4 bases and 3 bases, in that order; junction bases with no gene match: 9. This CDR3 comprises 15 residues. CDR1 SGHVS and CDR2 FNYEAQ come from the germline V gene.

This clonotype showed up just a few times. This chain's CDR3 is CASSPGTPDDGELFF. The DNA of the CDR3 is TGCGCCAGCAGCCCCGGGACTCCCGATGACGGGGAGCTGTTTTTT. The chain links TRBV4-3 to TRBJ2-2; tentative D call: TRBD2 (6 bases). Trimming removed 4 bases from V and 7 bases from J, with 16 bases in between. The germline CDR1 and CDR2 sequences are LGHNA and YSLEER. This CDR3 is built from 15 residues.

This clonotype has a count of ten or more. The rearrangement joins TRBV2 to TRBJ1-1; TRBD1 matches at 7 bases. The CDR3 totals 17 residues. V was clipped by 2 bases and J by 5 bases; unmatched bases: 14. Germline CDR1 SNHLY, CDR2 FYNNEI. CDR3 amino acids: CASSEWMKGARDTEAFF. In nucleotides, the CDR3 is TGTGCCAGCAGTGAATGGATGAAGGGGGCGCGGGATACTGAAGCTTTCTTT. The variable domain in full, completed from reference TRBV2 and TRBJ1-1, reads EPEVTQTPSHQVTQMGQEVILRCVPISNHLYFYWYRQILGQKVEFLVSFYNNEISEKSEIFDDQFSVERPDGSNFTLKIRSTKLEDSAMYFCASSEWMKGARDTEAFFGQGTRLTVV.

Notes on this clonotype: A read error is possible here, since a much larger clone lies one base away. CDR3 in amino acids: CVSSLDWPQGNEQFF. The DNA for the CDR3 is TGTGTCAGCAGCTTAGACTGGCCCCAGGGCAATGAGCAGTTCTTC. The rearrangement joins TRBV7-6 to TRBJ2-1, with a possible D match to TRBD1 (5 bases). CDR1 is SGHVS, CDR2 FNYEAQ, per germline. The CDR3 is 15 amino acids.

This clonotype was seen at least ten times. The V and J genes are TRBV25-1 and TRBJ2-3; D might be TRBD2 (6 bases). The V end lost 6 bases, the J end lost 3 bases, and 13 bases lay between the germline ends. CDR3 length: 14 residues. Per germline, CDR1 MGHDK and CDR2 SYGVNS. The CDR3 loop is CASSGGYGTDTQYF. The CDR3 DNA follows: TGTGCCAGCAGCGGGGGTTATGGTACAGATACGCAGTATTTT. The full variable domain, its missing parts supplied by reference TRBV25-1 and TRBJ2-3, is EADIYQTPRYLVIGTGKKITLECSQTMGHDKMYWYQQDPGMELHLIHYSYGVNSTEKGDLSSESTVSRIRTEHFPLTLESARPSHTSQYLCASSGGYGTDTQYFGPGTRLTVL.

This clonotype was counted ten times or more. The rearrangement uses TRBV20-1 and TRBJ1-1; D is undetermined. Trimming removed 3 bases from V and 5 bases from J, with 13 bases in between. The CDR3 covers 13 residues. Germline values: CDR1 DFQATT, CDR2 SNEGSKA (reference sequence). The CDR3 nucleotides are TGCAGTGCTAGGGGAGCCCTGTGGACTGAAGCTTTCTTT. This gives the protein CSARGALWTEAFF.

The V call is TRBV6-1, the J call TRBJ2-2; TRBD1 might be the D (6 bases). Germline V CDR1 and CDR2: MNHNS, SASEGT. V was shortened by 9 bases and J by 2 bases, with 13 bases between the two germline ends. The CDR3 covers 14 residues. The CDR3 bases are TGTGCCAGTAACAGGGCACGAAACACCGGGGAGCTGTTTTTT. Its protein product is CASNRARNTGELFF.